Below, one TCR beta chain is given with its context. Deep-level settings were used for running the assay. Here immunoSEQ multiplex PCR was the method, and the copy in TCRdb shows in-frame clones only, minus some. In the table there are about 480,000 clones, 79% of which are singletons. This specimen belongs to a study of shared clonotypes between healthy human individuals. Sequenced: PBMCs. The clonotype was recovered from a woman aged 40 to 49 in good health. Some clones in this sample may be carry-over from other donors' samples.

For the CDR3, the DNA is TGTGCCATCAGGAAGGACAAACAGCAAGAGACCCAGTACTTC. Translating gives CAIRKDKQQETQYF. The V gene is TRBV10-3, the J gene TRBJ2-5; perhaps TRBD1 as D (5 bases). The V end was cut by 6 bases, the J end by 2 bases, with 13 bases between. CDR3 length: 14 amino acids. From germline, CDR1 is ENHRY and CDR2 SYGVKD.